Each of the 30 T cell receptor beta chains below was sequenced from the same sample in a study of shared clonotypes between healthy human individuals. Produced via immunoSEQ multiplex PCR; TCRdb's table is partial and in-frame only. The table has approximately 2.5 million clones, roughly 92% seen once; the top ten hold around 0.15%. The sequenced material came from naive CD4+ T cells sorted from blood. Subset reported: CD45RA+ positively selected. Receptor source: a man younger than 30 in good health.

The chain links TRBV18 to TRBJ2-3; D unclear. Germline lookup yields CDR1 KGHSH and CDR2 LQKENI. V was shortened by 0 bases and J by 7 bases, with 14 bases between the two germline ends. This CDR3 spans 15 amino acids. The CDR3 region has the DNA TGTGCCAGCTCACCACCTGCCACTCATGGGAATACGCAGTATTTT. Its translation is CASSPPATHGNTQYF.

The chain carries TRBV7-2 and TRBJ1-2; tentatively, D is TRBD1 (5 bases). The CDR3 runs 14 residues. Germline V gene sequence: CDR1 SGHTA, CDR2 FQGNSA. The V and J ends lost 8 bases and 5 bases respectively, with 18 bases between them. CDR3 coding DNA: TGTGCCAGCTTTATGGGGGGGACTGTATATGGCTACACCTTC. It encodes CASFMGGTVYGYTF.

The chain carries TRBV19 and TRBJ1-1; possible D gene TRBD1, 5 bases. V shed 2 bases and J shed 5 bases, with 12 bases lying between them. The CDR3 has 14 residues. Germline lookup yields CDR1 LNHDA and CDR2 SQIVND (reference sequence). The CDR3 DNA reads TGTGCCAGTAGTATACAGGGCTTCATTACTGAAGCTTTCTTT. It translates to CASSIQGFITEAFF.

The chain employs TRBV4-3 and TRBJ1-5; D gene unclear. The CDR3 loop spans 15 amino acids. The germline V and J ends were trimmed by 4 bases and 2 bases, with 12 bases remaining between them. Germline assignment: CDR1 LGHNA and CDR2 YSLEER. CDR3 bases: TGCGCCAGCAGCCTTGAAAATCGGGGCAATCAGCCCCAGCATTTT. Translated: CASSLENRGNQPQHF.

The chain joins TRBV2 to TRBJ2-3; D unclear. Deletions cut 7 bases from V and 6 bases from J, with 14 bases between. Germline V lookup: CDR1 SNHLY, CDR2 FYNNEI. This CDR3 comprises 13 residues. The CDR3 bases are TGTGCCAGCACTCTCGAGGCAGTTGATACGCAGTATTTT. Amino acid sequence: CASTLEAVDTQYF.

This chain links TRBV2 with TRBJ2-1, with 7 bases fitting TRBD1. The CDR3 totals 14 residues. The V gene end was trimmed by 3 bases and the J gene end by 4 bases; junction bases not matched to a gene: 3. Germline CDR1 and CDR2: SNHLY and FYNNEI. DNA of the CDR3: TGTGCCAGCAGTGAGGGGACAGAATACAATGAGCAGTTCTTC. Its protein is CASSEGTEYNEQFF.

The V gene is TRBV30, the J gene TRBJ2-7, with 9 bases that match TRBD2. This CDR3 is built from 13 residues. V shed 2 bases, J shed 6 bases, and the junction held 5 bases outside the gene matches. Germline values: CDR1 GTSNPN, CDR2 SVGIG (reference sequence). The CDR3 loop reads CAWSKGLAVEQYF. The CDR3 DNA follows: TGTGCCTGGAGTAAGGGACTAGCTGTCGAGCAGTACTTC. Complete variable domain (other parts from reference TRBV30 and TRBJ2-7): SQTIHQWPATLVQPVGSPLSLECTVEGTSNPNLYWYRQAAGRGLQLLFYSVGIGQISSEVPQNLSASRPQDRQFILSSKKLLLSDSGFYLCAWSKGLAVEQYFGPGTRLTVT.

Remarks on this clone: Additional DNA sequences in this sample encode the identical CDR3. V gene TRBV27 combines with J gene TRBJ2-5; D unresolved. This CDR3 is 10 amino acids long. Germline lookup yields CDR1 MNHEY and CDR2 SMNVEV (reference sequence). V shed 6 bases and J shed 1 base, with 0 bases lying between them. CDR3 sequence reads: CASSQETQYF. CDR3 in DNA: TGTGCCAGCAGCCAAGAGACCCAGTACTTC.

This chain joins TRBV30 and TRBJ1-5, with 7 bases matching TRBD1. CDR1 GTSNPN and CDR2 SVGIG come from the germline V gene (reference sequence). The length of the CDR3 is 17 residues. Trimming removed 0 bases from V and 4 bases from J; junction bases left unmatched: 12. The CDR3 here is CAWSVLAPTGLNQPQHF. The CDR3 DNA reads as TGTGCCTGGAGTGTACTCGCCCCGACAGGGTTAAATCAGCCCCAGCATTTT.

The V call is TRBV10-2, the J call TRBJ2-3, with D perhaps given as TRBD1 or TRBD2 (6 bases each). From germline, CDR1 is WSHSY and CDR2 SAAADI. The CDR3 consists of 15 residues. Deletions cut 4 bases from V and 2 bases from J, with 13 bases between. This chain's CDR3 is CASSAWGATTDTQYF. DNA of the CDR3: TGCGCCAGCAGTGCGTGGGGGGCGACCACAGATACGCAGTATTTT.

This clone has a single count. The chain couples TRBV5-1 to TRBJ2-5; D may correspond to TRBD1 or TRBD2 (6 bases each). Trimming left V 2 bases short and J 5 bases short, with 16 bases between. The CDR3 is 15 amino acids. Germline loops: CDR1 SGHRS, CDR2 YFSETQ. CDR3 loop: CASSLGGPRVETQYF. The CDR3 nucleotides read TGCGCCAGCAGCTTAGGGGGGCCTAGGGTGGAGACCCAGTACTTC.

The chain is built from TRBV13 and TRBJ2-7; tentatively, D is TRBD1 or TRBD2 (5 bases each). The CDR3 sequence is 15 residues long. V lost 1 base, J lost 3 bases, and 13 bases lay in between. Germline values: CDR1 PRHDT, CDR2 FYEKMQ (reference sequence). The CDR3 here is CASSLAGREYYEQYF. The CDR3 bases are TGTGCCAGCAGCTTAGCTGGCAGGGAGTACTACGAGCAGTACTTC.

This chain uses TRBV6-5 with TRBJ1-3; D is undetermined. V was clipped by 2 bases and J by 0 bases, with 11 bases between them. Germline V gene data show CDR1 as MNHEY and CDR2 as SVGAGI. The length of the CDR3 is 16 residues. CDR3 bases: TGTGCCAGCAGTTACGAGGCCCGATTCTCTGGAAACACCATATATTTT. It encodes CASSYEARFSGNTIYF.

V usage is TRBV5-1 and J usage is TRBJ1-3; no firm D call. The length of the CDR3 is 16 residues. V dropped 0 bases and J dropped 0 bases, with 10 bases sitting between them. The germline V gene encodes CDR1 SGHRS and CDR2 YFSETQ. The CDR3 spells CASSLAGIDSGNTIYF. The CDR3, as DNA: TGCGCCAGCAGCTTGGCCGGGATTGACTCTGGAAACACCATATATTTT.

CDR3 residues: CASSHGDRGFSGELFF. The CDR3 nucleotides read TGCGCCAGCAGCCATGGGGACAGGGGGTTTTCCGGGGAGCTGTTTTTT. This chain connects TRBV4-1 to TRBJ2-2; TRBD1 agrees at 11 bases. Per germline, CDR1 MGHRA and CDR2 YSYEKL. The junction had 6 bases not matched to a gene; V was cut back by 3 bases and J by 6 bases. The CDR3 is 16 residues long.

The rearrangement links TRBV6-5 to TRBJ1-1, with 9 bases that match TRBD1. In germline, CDR1 is MNHEY, CDR2 SVGAGI. The CDR3 totals 15 residues. The ends lost 4 bases at V and 3 bases at J; junction bases unmatched: 6. The CDR3 region has the DNA TGTGCCAGCAGTTCGGGGACAGGGAGGGACACTGAAGCTTTCTTT. Amino acid sequence: CASSSGTGRDTEAFF.

The CDR3 DNA reads TGTGCCAGCAGCTCAGGATGGGACGGCTTTAATTCACCCCTCCACTTT. Translating gives CASSSGWDGFNSPLHF. This chain links TRBV5-6 with TRBJ1-6; possible D gene TRBD1, 5 bases. With 3 bases removed from V and 6 bases from J, the gap between germline ends came to 16 bases. Germline lookup yields CDR1 SGHDT and CDR2 YYEEEE. The CDR3 runs 16 residues.

The J gene is TRBJ1-6, the V gene TRBV27; D gene ambiguous. This CDR3 has 16 amino acids. Trimming took off 3 bases at V and 0 bases at J, with 9 bases between the two ends. Looked up from germline, CDR1 is MNHEY and CDR2 is SMNVEV (reference sequence). The CDR3 sequence is CASSLEGSSYNSPLHF. CDR3 bases: TGTGCCAGCAGTTTGGAGGGAAGCTCCTATAATTCACCCCTCCACTTT.

This clone has only one observation. The chain combines TRBV7-2 with TRBJ2-2, with TRBD2 as a possible D gene (7 bases). Trimming shortened V by 4 bases and J by 4 bases, and 22 bases separated the two germline ends. The CDR3 extends over 18 amino acids. Germline values: CDR1 SGHTA, CDR2 FQGNSA. CDR3 coding DNA: TGTGCCAGCAGCTCGCCCCCTGGGGGCGGGAGAGGCACCGGGGAGCTGTTTTTT. This encodes CASSSPPGGGRGTGELFF.

V and J are TRBV5-8 and TRBJ1-4; D is undetermined. The ends were cut back, 1 base at V and 7 bases at J, with 5 bases in the middle. This CDR3 has 12 residues. Germline lookup yields CDR1 SGHTS and CDR2 YDEGEE. CDR3 amino acids: CASSLYGEKLFF. CDR3 coding DNA: TGTGCCAGCAGCTTGTACGGTGAAAAACTGTTTTTT.

This chain uses TRBV7-9 with TRBJ2-7, with 9 bases fitting TRBD1. Looked up from germline, CDR1 is SEHNR and CDR2 is FQNEAQ (reference sequence). After removal of 4 bases from V and 2 bases from J, the junction contained 6 bases not matched to a gene. The length of the CDR3 is 15 residues. In nucleotides, the CDR3 is TGTGCCAGCAGCTCCGGGAGGACAGGGGCCTACGAGCAGTACTTC. Protein sequence: CASSSGRTGAYEQYF. Full variable domain (outside the CDR3, taken from reference TRBV7-9 and TRBJ2-7): DTGVSQNPRHKITKRGQNVTFRCDPISEHNRLYWYRQTLGQGPEFLTYFQNEAQLEKSRLLSDRFSAERPKGSFSTLEIQRTEQGDSAMYLCASSSGRTGAYEQYFGPGTRLTVT.

This rearrangement joins TRBV11-2 to TRBJ2-2, with unresolved D. The germline V and J ends were trimmed by 0 bases and 6 bases, with 8 bases remaining between them. Germline CDR1 and CDR2: SGHAT and FQNNGV. The CDR3 extends over 14 amino acids. CDR3 loop: CASSLDPWAGELFF. The CDR3 region has the DNA TGTGCCAGCAGCTTAGACCCATGGGCCGGGGAGCTGTTTTTT.

This clone was seen a single time. The same CDR3 arises from other DNA sequences in this sample as well. V gene TRBV18 combines with J gene TRBJ2-7; D is tentatively TRBD1 or TRBD2 (5 bases each). CDR1 is KGHSH, CDR2 LQKENI, per germline. The ends were cut back, 6 bases at V and 3 bases at J, with 15 bases in the middle. The CDR3 has 14 amino acids. The CDR3 bases are TGTGCCAGCTCGCCCGGGACCGCCTACTACGAGCAGTACTTC. It encodes CASSPGTAYYEQYF.

As for this clone: Other DNA sequences in the same sample also yield this CDR3. The V call is TRBV7-2, the J call TRBJ2-2; 7 bases fit TRBD1. The germline V gene has CDR1 SGHTA and CDR2 FQGNSA. After removal of 1 base from V and 5 bases from J, the junction contained 1 base not matched to a gene. CDR3 length: 14 residues. This chain's CDR3 is CASSLGQGTGELFF. The CDR3 DNA sequence: TGTGCCAGCAGCTTAGGACAGGGAACCGGGGAGCTGTTTTTT.

This chain connects TRBV9 to TRBJ2-3; TRBD2 agrees at 14 bases. This CDR3 is 16 amino acids long. Germline lookup yields CDR1 SGDLS and CDR2 YYNGEE. V lost 4 bases and J lost 1; bases outside the gene matches: 2. For the CDR3, the DNA is TGTGCCAGCAGCTTGGGACTAGCGGGGGGCACAGATACGCAGTATTTT. Translated, it gives CASSLGLAGGTDTQYF. Complete variable domain (other parts from reference TRBV9 and TRBJ2-3): DSGVTQTPKHLITATGQRVTLRCSPRSGDLSVYWYQQSLDQGLQFLIQYYNGEERAKGNILERFSAQQFPDLHSELNLSSLELGDSALYFCASSLGLAGGTDTQYFGPGTRLTVL.

The rearrangement links TRBV10-3 to TRBJ1-2; D remains unclear. Germline V gives CDR1 ENHRY, CDR2 SYGVKD. The CDR3 covers 11 residues. Trimming cost V 7 bases and J 8 bases, with 11 bases left between them. This CDR3 is CAITLNGGYTF. The DNA of the CDR3 is TGTGCCATCACCCTAAACGGGGGCTACACCTTC.

The chain uses TRBV10-3 and TRBJ2-7; TRBD1 matches 11 bases. Germline V gene lookup returns CDR1 ENHRY and CDR2 SYGVKD. Germline trimming cut 0 bases from V and 3 bases from J; bases unmatched to any gene: 4. CDR3 length: 16 amino acids. CDR3 sequence (DNA): TGTGCCATCAGTGAGTCATCGGGGACAGGGGGCTACGAGCAGTACTTC. Its translation: CAISESSGTGGYEQYF.

The chain uses TRBV6-1 and TRBJ2-1, with TRBD2 identical over 10 bases. The V and J ends lost 4 bases and 2 bases, in that order; junction bases with no gene match: 5. The CDR3 has 16 residues. Germline V gene sequence: CDR1 MNHNS, CDR2 SASEGT. CDR3 sequence reads: CASSAPSGSTYNEQFF. DNA of the CDR3: TGTGCCAGCAGTGCCCCTAGCGGGAGTACCTACAATGAGCAGTTCTTC.

The chain is built from TRBV11-2 and TRBJ2-7; 9 bases agree with TRBD1. The CDR3 runs to 14 residues. Germline V gene lookup returns CDR1 SGHAT and CDR2 FQNNGV. V shed 6 bases and J 4 bases; nucleotides not matched to a gene: 7. The CDR3 protein is CASSHRDRVYEQYF. CDR3 DNA sequence: TGTGCCAGCAGTCACCGGGACAGGGTTTACGAGCAGTACTTC.

This clone has a single count. V usage is TRBV7-6 and J usage is TRBJ2-6; TRBD1 matches 10 bases. Germline CDR1 is SGHVS and CDR2 is FNYEAQ. The CDR3 contains 19 residues. V shed 3 bases, J shed 4 bases, and the junction held 12 bases outside the gene matches. The CDR3 DNA reads TGTGCCAGCAGCTTCGATATGAGACAGGGGGCTACAGGGGCCAACGTCCTGACTTTC. It specifies CASSFDMRQGATGANVLTF.